These 29 T cell receptor beta chains were sequenced from one sample in a study of regulatory T cells in long-lasting Graves disease. Time point meaning: newly diagnosed GD, antithyroid drugs for less than 3 months. Generation of the TCR library employed RNA extracted from PBMCs. Arm-PCR of CDR3 regions and iRepertoire HTBI primers were used to build TCR beta libraries. TCRdb recomputed calls from the multiplex PCR reads with MiXCR, one row per CDR3 protein. This table has 350,000 to 500,000 distinct CDR3 sequences, over 15% appearing once. These data were also filed under a second study, of T cells in Graves' hyperthyroidism and ophthalmopathy.

The sequences come from peripheral blood mononuclear cells (PBMCs), collected at new diagnosis, from a patient treated with antithyroid drugs. Receptors were obtained from a young woman with Graves disease.

Only a few counts were recorded for this clonotype. This may come from a read error, since a much larger clone is one base off. V and J are TRBV7-2 and TRBJ2-1, with D possibly TRBD2 on 6 matching bases. The CDR3 runs 15 residues. Germline values: CDR1 SGHTA, CDR2 FQGNSA. DNA for the CDR3: TGTGACAGCAGCTTTTTGGCTAGCGCTGGAAATGAGCAGTTCTTC. Protein: CDSSFLASAGNEQFF.

Written as DNA, the CDR3 is TGTGCCAGCAGTTCCCCGGACAGGGGGCGCGATAGCAATCAGCCCCAGCATTTT. This translates into CASSSPDRGRDSNQPQHF. The J gene is TRBJ1-5, the V gene TRBV27, with TRBD1 identical over 11 bases. The CDR3 length is 18 residues. CDR1 and CDR2 from the germline V gene are MNHEY and SMNVEV (reference sequence). The V and J ends lost 4 bases and 0 bases, in that order; junction bases with no gene match: 8.

The chain is built from TRBV3-1 and TRBJ2-3, with TRBD2 matching over 14 bases. Unmatched junction bases numbered 10, after V lost 4 bases and J lost 4 bases. Per the germline V gene, CDR1 is LGHDT and CDR2 is YNNKEL (reference sequence). CDR3 length equals 18 residues. CDR3 loop: CASSPVPGLAGVSDTQYF. The CDR3 DNA follows: TGTGCCAGCAGCCCCGTCCCGGGACTAGCGGGAGTATCAGATACGCAGTATTTT.

Comments on this clonotype: Being one base from a much bigger clone, this may be a read error. This rearrangement joins TRBV4-1 to TRBJ2-1, with D perhaps TRBD1 (6 bases). Germline V gives CDR1 MGHRA, CDR2 YSYEKL. This CDR3 contains 14 residues. CDR3 loop: CASSQRQEQETQHF. In DNA, the CDR3 is TGCGCCAGCAGCCAGAGACAGGAACAAGAGACCCAGCACTTC.

At least ten counts were recorded for this clonotype. The chain has TRBV6-1 and TRBJ2-7, with 8 bases that match TRBD2. J gave up 3 bases and V 8 bases, and 9 bases lay outside the gene matches. Germline V gives CDR1 MNHNS, CDR2 SASEGT. This CDR3 spans 14 amino acids. Here the CDR3 DNA reads TGTGCCAGCGGCAAGCGGGAGTTCATCTACGAGCAGTACTTC. It yields the protein CASGKREFIYEQYF.

In its sample, this clonotype was seen many times. The chain has TRBV6-5 and TRBJ2-2; D unclear. The CDR3 loop spans 15 amino acids. Trimming left V 2 bases short and J 1 base short, with 8 bases between. CDR1 is MNHEY, CDR2 SVGAGI, per germline. CDR3 loop: CASSYTHQNTGELFF. The DNA for the CDR3 is TGTGCCAGCAGTTACACTCATCAGAACACCGGGGAGCTGTTTTTT.

The genes are TRBV7-9 and TRBJ1-5; D is unresolved. This CDR3 has 15 residues. Germline CDR1 is SEHNR and CDR2 is FQNEAQ (reference sequence). V lost 0 bases and J lost 4, with 10 bases in between. CDR3 region: CASSLAGSKNQPQHF. In DNA form, the CDR3 reads TGTGCCAGCAGCTTAGCTGGCAGTAAAAATCAGCCCCAGCATTTT.

The chain combines TRBV20-1 with TRBJ2-7, with 10 nucleotides matching TRBD2. From germline, CDR1 is DFQATT and CDR2 SNEGSKA (reference sequence). The CDR3 sequence is 14 residues long. Unmatched junction bases numbered 6, after V lost 3 bases and J lost 4 bases. CDR3 sequence: CSARRASGSYEQYF. The CDR3 nucleotides read TGCAGTGCTAGGCGGGCTAGCGGGAGTTACGAGCAGTACTTC.

The CDR3 region has the DNA TGTGCCAGCTCTCAAGGACAGCAAGAGACCCAGTACTTC. This sequence encodes CASSQGQQETQYF. The chain carries TRBV18 and TRBJ2-5; D may be TRBD1 (6 bases). The germline V gene has CDR1 KGHSH and CDR2 LQKENI. There are 13 residues in the CDR3. With 6 bases removed from V and 2 bases from J, the gap between germline ends came to 10 bases.

As concerns this clonotype: One base away lies a much larger clone, so this may be a sequencing read error. The genes are TRBV27 and TRBJ2-1; 11 nucleotides align to TRBD2. The CDR3 runs to 15 residues. The germline gives CDR1 MNHEY, CDR2 SMNVEV (reference sequence). The J segment lost 4 bases and the V segment lost 5 bases, leaving 4 bases of the junction unmatched. The CDR3 is CASSILAGDYNEQFF. The CDR3 DNA sequence: TGTGCCAGCAGTATACTAGCGGGAGATTACAATGAGCAGTTCTTC.

This clonotype appeared many times. The rearrangement uses TRBV29-1 and TRBJ2-4; maybe TRBD2 (5 bases). Trimming stripped 0 bases from V and 7 bases from J, with 19 bases between. Germline V gene sequence: CDR1 SQVTM, CDR2 ANQGSEA. CDR3 length equals 16 residues. The CDR3: CSVEDQLAGTGNIQYF. The CDR3 bases are TGCAGCGTTGAAGATCAGCTAGCAGGAACCGGGAACATTCAGTACTTC.

The rearrangement links TRBV4-3 to TRBJ2-1; D may be TRBD2 (5 bases). The CDR3 loop spans 17 amino acids. The V and J ends lost 1 base and 3 bases respectively, with 16 bases between them. Germline V gene data show CDR1 as LGHNA and CDR2 as YSLEER. CDR3 amino acids: CASSQGLKSGGYNEQFF. CDR3 nucleotides: TGCGCCAGCAGCCAAGGCCTTAAAAGTGGAGGCTACAATGAGCAGTTCTTC.

Notes on this clonotype: A far larger clone is just one base off, so this is likely a read error. This chain joins TRBV28 and TRBJ2-4; 7 positions match TRBD2. Trimming took 3 bases from V and 13 from J; bases not matched to a gene: 21. From germline, CDR1 is MDHEN and CDR2 SYDVKM. The CDR3 consists of 17 residues. The chain's CDR3 is CASSFLGNGRSLNEQYF. The CDR3 nucleotides are TGTGCCAGCAGTTTCTTAGGCAACGGGAGGTCACTAAATGAGCAGTACTTC.

This clonotype appeared many times. This chain uses TRBV29-1 with TRBJ2-5; perhaps TRBD1 as D (5 bases). Germline V gene lookup returns CDR1 SQVTM and CDR2 ANQGSEA. CDR3 length equals 12 residues. V lost 3 bases and J 4 bases, leaving 9 bases between the germline ends. CDR3 DNA sequence: TGCAGCGTTGAGGGGCAGGGAGAGACCCAGTACTTC. Its protein product is CSVEGQGETQYF.

This clonotype was found many times. The V gene is TRBV7-3, the J gene TRBJ2-3; D possibly corresponds to TRBD2 (6 bases). The germline V gene encodes CDR1 SGHTA and CDR2 FQGTGA. The CDR3 is made up of 13 amino acids. Trimming pared 4 bases from V and 2 bases from J, leaving 7 bases between. The chain's CDR3 is CASSSGDTDTQYF. CDR3 in DNA: TGTGCCAGCAGCTCGGGAGACACAGATACGCAGTATTTT.

This chain links TRBV5-6 with TRBJ2-1; D gene ambiguous. The V end was cut by 0 bases, the J end by 2 bases, with 12 bases between. The CDR3 sequence is 16 residues long. Germline V gene lookup returns CDR1 SGHDT and CDR2 YYEEEE. In DNA form, the CDR3 reads TGTGCCAGCAGCTTGGCCTGGGCAGCTACCTACAATGAGCAGTTCTTC. The encoded protein is CASSLAWAATYNEQFF. The complete variable domain, with remaining parts taken from reference TRBV5-6 and TRBJ2-1, reads DAGVTQSPTHLIKTRGQQVTLRCSPKSGHDTVSWYQQALGQGPQFIFQYYEEEERQRGNFPDRFSGHQFPNYSSELNVNALLLGDSALYLCASSLAWAATYNEQFFGPGTRLTVL.

The V and J genes are TRBV4-3 and TRBJ2-7; the D is unclear. Germline V gene data show CDR1 as LGHNA and CDR2 as YSLEER. V shed 0 bases and J shed 4 bases, with 10 bases lying between them. The CDR3 runs to 14 residues. In nucleotides, the CDR3 is TGCGCCAGCAGCCAAGAATGGCATTTTTACGAGCAGTACTTC. This codes for CASSQEWHFYEQYF.

There are many counts of this clonotype. One end of the junction is discordant with germline, which a read error may explain. The chain carries TRBV12-3 or TRBV12-4 and TRBJ1-2; no definite D call. The CDR3 length is 14 residues. Here the CDR3 DNA reads TGTGCCAGCAGTCTAGCGGGCAGAAACTATGGCTACACCTTC. Amino acids: CASSLAGRNYGYTF.

This clonotype was seen repeatedly, ten times or more. The chain couples TRBV7-9 to TRBJ2-3; 9 bases are a match to TRBD1. CDR1 and CDR2 (germline): SEHNR, FQNEAQ (reference sequence). The trim removed 3 bases at V and 4 bases at J, leaving 17 bases unmatched. CDR3 length equals 19 residues. The CDR3 region is CASSFPLLDRGRGPDTQYF. The CDR3 DNA is TGTGCCAGCAGCTTCCCCCTCTTGGACAGGGGCCGCGGTCCAGATACGCAGTATTTT.

This clonotype was counted ten times or more. V usage is TRBV5-1 and J usage is TRBJ1-3; D unclear. The CDR3 is 13 residues long. Trimming left V 0 bases short and J 4 bases short, with 5 bases between. Per germline, CDR1 SGHRS and CDR2 YFSETQ. CDR3 loop: CASSLDGGNTIYF. CDR3 nucleotides: TGCGCCAGCAGCTTGGACGGCGGAAACACCATATATTTT. Based on the CDR3 plus reference TRBV5-1 and TRBJ1-3, the full variable domain is KAGVTQTPRYLIKTRGQQVTLSCSPISGHRSVSWYQQTPGQGLQFLFEYFSETQRNKGNFPGRFSGRQFSNSRSEMNVSTLELGDSALYLCASSLDGGNTIYFGEGSWLTVV.

There are many counts of this clonotype. The rearrangement uses TRBV6-5 and TRBJ2-1; 8 positions agree with TRBD2. Looked up from germline, CDR1 is MNHEY and CDR2 is SVGAGI. The CDR3 sequence is 16 residues long. Trimming at V came to 4 bases and at J to 9 bases, leaving 14 bases not matched to a gene. In DNA, the CDR3 is TGTGCCAGCAGTTTAAGGACTAGCCTCACCCACGGTGAGCAGTTCTTC. It codes for CASSLRTSLTHGEQFF.

In the case of this clonotype: At one end the junction does not follow the germline gene, possibly because of a read error. The chain recombines TRBV5-1 with TRBJ2-5; TRBD2 aligns across 15 bases. Germline loops: CDR1 SGHRS, CDR2 YFSETQ. This CDR3 has 18 amino acids. The CDR3 sequence is CASSLGTSGRASQETRYF. The CDR3 bases are TGCGCCAGCAGCTTGGGGACTAGCGGGAGGGCCTCGCAGGAGACCCGGTACTTC.

This clonotype has a handful of counts. The chain recombines TRBV4-1 with TRBJ1-1; D possibly corresponds to TRBD1 (5 bases). Germline assignment: CDR1 MGHRA and CDR2 YSYEKL. CDR3 size: 16 residues. The V end lost 3 bases, the J end lost 4 bases, and 18 bases lay between the germline ends. The CDR3 sequence is CASSQRGSGPITEAFF. The CDR3 coding sequence is TGCGCCAGCAGCCAGAGGGGATCAGGGCCGATCACTGAAGCTTTCTTT.

There are many counts of this clonotype. The rearrangement uses TRBV28 and TRBJ2-7; D is possibly TRBD1 or TRBD2 (7 bases each). The germline V gene has CDR1 MDHEN and CDR2 SYDVKM. The CDR3 consists of 13 residues. Trimming shortened V by 6 bases and J by 6 bases, and 15 bases separated the two germline ends. The CDR3 coding sequence is TGTGCCAGCAGCAGAACAGGGGAGGGCGAGCAGTACTTC. Translated, it gives CASSRTGEGEQYF. Using reference TRBV28 and TRBJ2-7 for the parts outside the CDR3, the full variable domain is DVKVTQSSRYLVKRTGEKVFLECVQDMDHENMFWYRQDPGLGLRLIYFSYDVKMKEKGDIPEGYSVSREKKERFSLILESASTNQTSMYLCASSRTGEGEQYFGPGTRLTVT.

The chain links TRBV7-9 to TRBJ2-1, with 10 bases identical to TRBD2. The germline CDR1 and CDR2 sequences are SEHNR and FQNEAQ (reference sequence). The CDR3 totals 13 residues. Germline trimming cut 5 bases from V and 14 bases from J; bases unmatched to any gene: 9. In nucleotides, the CDR3 is TGTGCCAGCAGCCCACCCGCCGGACTAGCGGAGTTCTTC. It is translated as CASSPPAGLAEFF.

With respect to this clonotype: A read error may explain this, as a much larger clone is one base away. The chain couples TRBV7-8 to TRBJ2-3, with D possibly matching TRBD2 (6 bases). The germline gives CDR1 SGHVS, CDR2 FQNEAQ. CDR3 size: 16 residues. CDR3 loop: CTSSLAVVGKADTQYF. In nucleotides, the CDR3 is TGTACCAGCAGCTTAGCGGTGGTAGGGAAGGCAGATACGCAGTATTTT.

V is TRBV6-1 and J is TRBJ2-2; TRBD2 agrees at 12 bases. Per germline, CDR1 MNHNS and CDR2 SASEGT. J gave up 8 bases and V 4 bases, and 11 bases lay outside the gene matches. The CDR3 contains 17 residues. This chain's CDR3 is CASSGRLAGVFPGELFF. CDR3 nucleotide sequence: TGTGCCAGCAGTGGCCGACTAGCGGGAGTGTTTCCGGGGGAGCTGTTTTTT.

The chain uses TRBV7-2 and TRBJ2-6; D might be TRBD2 (5 bases). This CDR3 is built from 18 residues. Germline CDR1 is SGHTA and CDR2 is FQGNSA. The germline V and J ends were trimmed by 5 bases and 0 bases, with 17 bases remaining between them. CDR3 DNA: TGTGCCAGCAGCCCCCGGACTGAAGGAGCCTCTGGGGCCAACGTCCTGACTTTC. Amino acids: CASSPRTEGASGANVLTF. Supplemented by reference TRBV7-2 and TRBJ2-6, the full variable domain reads GAGVSQSPSNKVTEKGKDVELRCDPISGHTALYWYRQSLGQGLEFLIYFQGNSAPDKSGLPSDRFSAERTGGSVSTLTIQRTQQEDSAVYLCASSPRTEGASGANVLTFGAGSRLTVL.

This clonotype was counted a few times. This chain uses TRBV10-3 with TRBJ2-7; D ambiguous. CDR3 length: 15 amino acids. V shed 3 bases and J shed 2 bases, with 14 bases lying between them. Germline CDR1 is ENHRY and CDR2 is SYGVKD. The CDR3 region has the DNA TGTGCCATCAGTGATCTTAATAAACTCACCTACGAGCAGTACTTC. Its protein is CAISDLNKLTYEQYF.